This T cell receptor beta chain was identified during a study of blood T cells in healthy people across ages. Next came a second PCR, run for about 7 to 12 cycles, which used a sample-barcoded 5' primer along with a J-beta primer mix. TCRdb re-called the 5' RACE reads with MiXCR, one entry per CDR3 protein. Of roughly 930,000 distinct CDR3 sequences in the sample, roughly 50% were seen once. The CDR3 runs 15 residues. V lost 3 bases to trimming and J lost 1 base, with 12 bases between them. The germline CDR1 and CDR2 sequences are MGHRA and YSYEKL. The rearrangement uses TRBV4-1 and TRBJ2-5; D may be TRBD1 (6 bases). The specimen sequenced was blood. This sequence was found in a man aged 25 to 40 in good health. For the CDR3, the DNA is TGCGCCAGCAGCCACCTTCTCAGGGGCCAAGAGACCCAGTACTTC. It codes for CASSHLLRGQETQYF.